The rows below give T cell receptor beta chains drawn from one sample of a study of human T cells and chemical hapten exposure. TCRdb re-derived calls from the RACE reads in MiXCR, one entry per CDR3 protein. The sample yields about 92,000 distinct CDR3 sequences, 11% seen once. The specimen was whole blood, collected in connection with sensitization to the hapten diphenylcyclopropenone (DPC). Every receptor here comes from a woman aged 25 to 39 with alopecia areata. Some clones in this sample may be carry-over from other donors' samples. Both conserved end residues are part of each CDR3. A D gene is named only where the DNA matches it firmly. Size is stated for part of the rows, as once, few or many counts, or as a class when the clone is expanded.

>TRBJ2-5|TRBD2|many|TRBV7-9
TGTGCCAGCAGCAGAACCGGGACTAGCACATCAGAGACCCAGTACTTC
CASSRTGTSTSETQYF
>TRBJ2-2|TRBD2|-|TRBV27
TGTGCCAGCAGTTTATTGTCCAGCGGGAGTGTTATGAACGGGGAGCTGTTTTTT
CASSLLSSGSVMNGELFF
>TRBJ2-7|-|-|TRBV11-2
TGTGCCAGCACAGGGGCCTCCTACGAGCAGTACTTC
CASTGASYEQYF
>TRBJ2-3|-|many|TRBV11-2
TGTGCCAGCAGCTTAGATTGGTTTGGAAACACAGATACGCAGTATTTT
CASSLDWFGNTDTQYF
>TRBJ1-1|TRBD1|-|TRBV9
TGTGCCAGCAGCGTAGGTTGGCAGGGGGCTGACACTGAAGCTTTCTTT
CASSVGWQGADTEAFF
>TRBJ1-2|-|many|TRBV15
TGTGCCACCAGCAGACCCGGGACCGAGGACCCCTATGGCTACACCTTC
CATSRPGTEDPYGYTF
>TRBJ2-7|TRBD2|few|TRBV6-1
TGTGCCAGCAGACTAGCGGGAGACTACGAGCAGTACTTC
CASRLAGDYEQYF
>TRBJ1-4|TRBD1|many|TRBV4-1
TGCGCCAGCAGCCAGGGTTCGGGACAGGTGATGAAGAAACTGTTTTTT
CASSQGSGQVMKKLFF
>TRBJ2-2|-|-|TRBV3-1
TGTGCCAGCAGCCAGCTCACAGGGACCGGGGAGCTGTTTTTT
CASSQLTGTGELFF
>TRBJ2-1|-|many|TRBV2
TGTGCCAGCATGCTGGACAGTCACTACAATGAGCAGTTCTTC
CASMLDSHYNEQFF
>TRBJ2-1|-|many|TRBV7-6
TGTGCCAGCAGCTTGGGGGGCAACTACAATGAGCAGTTCTTC
CASSLGGNYNEQFF
>TRBJ2-5|-|many|TRBV6-5
TGTGCCACCCTTGCGGACGGAGAGACCCAGTACTTC
CATLADGETQYF
>TRBJ2-1|TRBD2|-|TRBV4-3
TGCGCCAGCAGCCAACAGACCTCGGGACTAGCCTCGCAGGGAGAGCAGTTCTTC
CASSQQTSGLASQGEQFF
>TRBJ2-2|-|few|TRBV6-2/TRBV6-3
TGTGCCAGCAGACCCCCGAGCCTGAACACCGGGGAGCTGTTTTTT
CASRPPSLNTGELFF
>TRBJ2-1|-|-|TRBV7-2
TGTGCCAGCAGCAAGTCAGTGACTAGTGGTAGCTACAATGAGCAGTTCTTC
CASSKSVTSGSYNEQFF
>TRBJ1-2|-|many|TRBV20-1
TGCAGTGCTAGAGGTGGGACTAACTATGGCTACACCTTC
CSARGGTNYGYTF
>TRBJ1-5|-|-|TRBV28
TGTGCCAGCAGCTTGTCGCAGCCCCAGCATTTT
CASSLSQPQHF
>TRBJ2-5|TRBD2|many|TRBV6-2/TRBV6-3
TGTGCCAGCAGTTCCTATGGGACTAGCGGCGGAGAGACCCAGTACTTC
CASSSYGTSGGETQYF
>TRBJ2-1|-|-|TRBV27
TGTGCCAGCAGTCGCCCGGACAATGAGCAGTTCTTC
CASSRPDNEQFF
>TRBJ2-2|-|-|TRBV10-1
TGCGCCAGCAGTGAGTCCGGGGTTACCGGGGAGCTGTTTTTT
CASSESGVTGELFF
>TRBJ2-3|-|-|TRBV6-6
TGTGCCAGCAGGATACGTCCGGTGGATATGCAGTATTTT
CASRIRPVDMQYF
>TRBJ2-2|-|many|TRBV6-6
TGTGCCAGCAGTTACTCTGAGAACACCGGGGAGCTGTTTTTT
CASSYSENTGELFF
>TRBJ1-1|-|-|TRBV5-7
TGTGCCAGCACGATCATGAACACTGAAGCTTTCTTT
CASTIMNTEAFF
>TRBJ1-5|-|many|TRBV6-5
TGTGCCAGCAGTTACAACAGGGACAATCAGCCCCAGCATTTT
CASSYNRDNQPQHF
>TRBJ1-5|-|few|TRBV28
TGTGCCAGCAGCAGTGGTCCTAATCAGCCCCAGCATTTT
CASSSGPNQPQHF